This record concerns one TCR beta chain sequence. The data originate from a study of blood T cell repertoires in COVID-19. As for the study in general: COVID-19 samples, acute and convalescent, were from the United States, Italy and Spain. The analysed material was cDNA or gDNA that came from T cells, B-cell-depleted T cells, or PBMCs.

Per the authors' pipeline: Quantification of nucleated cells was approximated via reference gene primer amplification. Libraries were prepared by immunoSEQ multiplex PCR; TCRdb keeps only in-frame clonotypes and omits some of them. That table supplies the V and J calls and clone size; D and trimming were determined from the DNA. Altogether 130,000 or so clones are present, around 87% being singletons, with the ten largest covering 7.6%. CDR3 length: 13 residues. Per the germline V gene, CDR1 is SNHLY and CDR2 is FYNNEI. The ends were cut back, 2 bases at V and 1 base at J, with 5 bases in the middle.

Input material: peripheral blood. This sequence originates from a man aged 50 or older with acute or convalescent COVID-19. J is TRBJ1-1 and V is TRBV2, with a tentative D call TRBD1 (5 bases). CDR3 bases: TGTGCCAGCAGTGAACAGGGGAACACTGAAGCTTTCTTT. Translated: CASSEQGNTEAFF.